The next 30 T cell receptor beta chains were all read from a single sample in a study of Graves' ophthalmopathy and Graves' hyperthyroidism. RNA transcripts provided the template for amplifying TCR beta CDR3 regions. Second-round multiplex PCR came after a first-round RT-PCR that employed HTBI primers. TCRdb reprocessed the multiplex PCR reads with MiXCR, giving one entry per CDR3 protein. This table has 600,000 to 700,000 distinct CDR3 sequences, roughly 39% appearing once. Sequencing was done on a sample of peripheral blood. The receptors originated from an adult man with Graves' ophthalmopathy.

This clonotype was counted ten times or more. The chain couples TRBV20-1 to TRBJ1-5; D call uncertain. This CDR3 contains 13 residues. V dropped 0 bases and J dropped 5 bases, with 8 bases sitting between them. CDR1 DFQATT and CDR2 SNEGSKA come from the germline V gene (reference sequence). The DNA of the CDR3 is TGCAGTGCTAGAGAGGATGGAGATCAGCCCCAGCATTTT. Its protein is CSAREDGDQPQHF.

This clonotype was seen repeatedly, ten times or more. The CDR3 protein is CSVSRGATNEKLFF. The CDR3 DNA reads as TGCAGCGTTTCCCGGGGGGCAACTAATGAAAAACTGTTTTTT. The chain uses TRBV29-1 and TRBJ1-4, with TRBD1 as a possible D gene (5 bases). The CDR3 runs to 14 residues. The germline V and J ends were trimmed by 5 bases and 0 bases, with 10 bases remaining between them. CDR1 is SQVTM and CDR2 is ANQGSEA in the germline V gene. The full variable domain, with the rest looked up from reference TRBV29-1 and TRBJ1-4, is SAVISQKPSRDICQRGTSLTIQCQVDSQVTMMFWYRQQPGQSLTLIATANQGSEATYESGFVIDKFPISRPNLTFSTLTVSNMSPEDSSIYLCSVSRGATNEKLFFGSGTQLSVL.

Note on this clonotype: One junction end disagrees with the germline gene, perhaps due to a read error. This CDR3 is CSAPRTNIGELFF. CDR3 DNA: TGCAGTGCTCCCCGAACGAACATCGGGGAGCTGTTTTTT. J is TRBJ2-2 and V is TRBV20-1; the D is unclear. The germline gives CDR1 DFQATT, CDR2 SNEGSKA (reference sequence). This CDR3 comprises 13 residues.

The chain links TRBV15 to TRBJ1-6; perhaps TRBD1 as D (5 bases). V gave up 1 base and J gave up 17 bases, with 15 bases separating them. This CDR3 region has 13 residues. The germline V gene encodes CDR1 LNHNV and CDR2 YYDKDF (reference sequence). CDR3 DNA sequence: TGTGCCACCAGCAGAGTAGCGGGACGGCCAGTCCACTTT. It specifies CATSRVAGRPVHF.

Only a few counts were recorded for this clonotype. The chain couples TRBV12-3 or TRBV12-4 to TRBJ1-6, with no clear D. Deletions cut 6 bases from V and 5 bases from J, with 11 bases between. CDR3 size: 14 residues. CDR3 DNA sequence: TGTGCCAGCAGCTTTCGGCGGAATAATTCACCCCTCCACTTT. As protein: CASSFRRNNSPLHF.

The rearrangement uses TRBV7-9 and TRBJ2-6; D remains ambiguous. The CDR3 totals 17 residues. Trimming took 5 bases from V and 0 from J, leaving 14 bases between them. In germline, CDR1 is SEHNR, CDR2 FQNEAQ (reference sequence). The CDR3 DNA is TGTGCCAGCAGCCAAGATATAGGCAGCTCTGGGGCCAACGTCCTGACTTTC. It translates to CASSQDIGSSGANVLTF.

The rearrangement links TRBV9 to TRBJ2-3; 7 nucleotides line up with TRBD2. With 3 bases clipped from V and 2 bases from J, the junction kept 3 bases outside the gene matches. This CDR3 is 14 amino acids long. The V gene's germline CDR1 is SGDLS and CDR2 YYNGEE. The CDR3 region is CASSAAGHTDTQYF. In nucleotides, the CDR3 is TGTGCCAGCAGCGCAGCGGGGCACACAGATACGCAGTATTTT.

Only one count was recorded for this clonotype. The DNA is left out, because the CDR3 cannot be placed on it with certainty; the CDR3 is given as TCRdb lists it. This chain connects TRBV29-1 to TRBJ2-7; TRBD2, the table's D call, was not compared with the DNA. The CDR3 length is 15 residues, termini included. Germline V CDR1 and CDR2: SQVTM, ANQGSEA. The CDR3 here is CICSARPGLSYEQYF.

Remarks on this clonotype: One junction end does not reproduce the germline sequence, and a read error may be involved. The rearrangement uses TRBV7-2 and TRBJ2-2; 9 bases line up with TRBD1. The CDR3 is 16 amino acids. Germline CDR1 reads SGHTA; CDR2 reads FQGNSA. The CDR3 DNA reads TGTGCCAGCAGCTTAAGTGGGACAGGGAACACCGGGGAGCTGTCTTGG. Its protein product is CASSLSGTGNTGELSW.

The V call is TRBV5-8, the J call TRBJ1-1; D unresolved. Germline V gene lookup returns CDR1 SGHTS and CDR2 YDEGEE. V lost 0 bases and J lost 5, with 8 bases in between. This CDR3 has 13 residues. CDR3 sequence reads: CASSLAPPTEAFF. The CDR3 region has the DNA TGTGCCAGCAGCTTGGCCCCCCCTACTGAAGCTTTCTTT.

The V gene is TRBV9, the J gene TRBJ1-5; TRBD1 might be the D (5 bases). The V gene lost 5 bases and the J gene lost 4 bases, with 16 bases spanning the gap. This CDR3 region has 15 residues. The germline V gene encodes CDR1 SGDLS and CDR2 YYNGEE. CDR3 bases: TGTGCCAGCAGTTTACAGGTATCCGGTAATCAGCCCCAGCATTTT. Its protein is CASSLQVSGNQPQHF.

This clonotype was counted at least ten times. The chain uses TRBV12-3 or TRBV12-4 and TRBJ1-5; tentatively, D is TRBD1 (5 bases). CDR3 length: 13 residues. V was cut by 4 bases and J by 7 bases, with 11 bases left in between. Here the CDR3 DNA reads TGTGCCAGCAGTTACCAGGGAGGACAGCCCCAGCATTTT. It yields the protein CASSYQGGQPQHF.

This clonotype has only a few counts. J is TRBJ2-2 and V is TRBV2; D is ambiguous. Per germline, CDR1 SNHLY and CDR2 FYNNEI. CDR3 length equals 16 residues. The V gene lost 2 bases and the J gene lost 2 bases, with 12 bases spanning the gap. CDR3 coding DNA: TGTGCCAGCAGTGAATTTAGTATTTTAAACACCGGGGAGCTGTTTTTT. It codes for CASSEFSILNTGELFF. The variable domain in full, completed from reference TRBV2 and TRBJ2-2, reads EPEVTQTPSHQVTQMGQEVILRCVPISNHLYFYWYRQILGQKVEFLVSFYNNEISEKSEIFDDQFSVERPDGSNFTLKIRSTKLEDSAMYFCASSEFSILNTGELFFGEGSRLTVL.

This clonotype was seen once. The chain uses TRBV29-1 and TRBJ2-3, with TRBD2 matching 10 bases. Germline V CDR1 and CDR2: SQVTM, ANQGSEA. V was clipped by 8 bases and J by 1 base; unmatched bases: 12. The CDR3 contains 16 residues. The CDR3 protein is CSLSGLAGEGTDTQYF. The DNA of the CDR3 is TGCAGCCTATCGGGGCTAGCGGGAGAAGGCACAGATACGCAGTATTTT.

The chain recombines TRBV6-1 with TRBJ1-1, with 9 bases identical to TRBD1. Trimming removed 7 bases from V and 3 bases from J; junction bases left unmatched: 6. Germline CDR1 MNHNS, CDR2 SASEGT. The CDR3 has 14 residues. The CDR3 sequence is CASTLGQGHTEAFF. Here the CDR3 DNA reads TGTGCCAGCACCCTGGGACAGGGTCACACTGAAGCTTTCTTT.

The rearrangement links TRBV7-3 to TRBJ1-6; D remains unclear. The V end was cut by 5 bases, the J end by 10 bases, with 15 bases between. The length of the CDR3 is 14 residues. Germline CDR1 SGHTA, CDR2 FQGTGA. DNA for the CDR3: TGTGCCAGCAGCCAACGATCCTACGGCTCACCCCTCCACTTT. Its protein is CASSQRSYGSPLHF. Filled out from reference TRBV7-3 and TRBJ1-6, the complete variable domain reads GAGVSQTPSNKVTEKGKYVELRCDPISGHTALYWYRQSLGQGPEFLIYFQGTGAADDSGLPNDRFFAVRPEGSVSTLKIQRTERGDSAVYLCASSQRSYGSPLHFGNGTRLTVT.

This chain uses TRBV10-3 with TRBJ1-2; D unclear. Trimming cost V 10 bases and J 6 bases, with 15 bases left between them. The CDR3 contains 12 residues. Looked up from germline, CDR1 is ENHRY and CDR2 is SYGVKD. The CDR3 nucleotides are TGTGCCAGCGGGGTTTTCACGGATGGCTACACCTTC. Amino acids: CASGVFTDGYTF.

The V gene is TRBV7-9, the J gene TRBJ1-2; TRBD1 agrees at 8 bases. The CDR3 totals 15 residues. V was pared by 11 bases and J by 6 bases, with 17 bases of the junction left unmatched. The germline V gene encodes CDR1 SEHNR and CDR2 FQNEAQ (reference sequence). The CDR3 bases are TGTGCCGGCACCGGGACAGGAGCCCGAGGGGATGGCTACACCTTC. Translating gives CAGTGTGARGDGYTF.

The chain carries TRBV7-2 and TRBJ2-5; tentative D call: TRBD2 (6 bases). CDR1 is SGHTA, CDR2 FQGNSA, per germline. The CDR3 length is 11 residues. V was pared by 3 bases and J by 10 bases, with 9 bases between. CDR3 residues: CASSFLGGQYF. The DNA for the CDR3 is TGTGCCAGCAGCTTTTTGGGGGGCCAGTACTTC. Complete variable domain (other parts from reference TRBV7-2 and TRBJ2-5): GAGVSQSPSNKVTEKGKDVELRCDPISGHTALYWYRQSLGQGLEFLIYFQGNSAPDKSGLPSDRFSAERTGGSVSTLTIQRTQQEDSAVYLCASSFLGGQYFGPGTRLLVL.

This clonotype turned up a few times. The chain couples TRBV6-5 to TRBJ1-5; perhaps TRBD1 as D (6 bases). V lost 6 bases and J lost 7, with 16 bases in between. Germline V CDR1 and CDR2: MNHEY, SVGAGI. CDR3 length: 14 residues. CDR3 nucleotides: TGTGCCAGCAGATGGGGGTCAGGGGAACAGCCCCAGCATTTT. Encoded protein: CASRWGSGEQPQHF.

At least ten counts were recorded for this clonotype. The J gene is TRBJ2-5, the V gene TRBV7-9; TRBD1 aligns across 8 bases. After removal of 3 bases from V and 3 bases from J, the junction contained 3 bases not matched to a gene. Germline-derived CDR1 and CDR2 are SEHNR and FQNEAQ (reference sequence). CDR3 length: 14 amino acids. CDR3 nucleotide sequence: TGTGCCAGCAGCTTGGGACAGGTTAAAGAGACCCAGTACTTC. It yields the protein CASSLGQVKETQYF.

The table lists this clonotype with many counts. CDR3 loop: CSASQVAGRYEQYF. In DNA form, the CDR3 reads TGCAGTGCTAGTCAGGTAGCGGGAAGATACGAGCAGTACTTC. The rearrangement joins TRBV20-1 to TRBJ2-7, with 8 bases identical to TRBD2. The CDR3 is 14 amino acids. The junction had 8 bases not matched to a gene; V was cut back by 3 bases and J by 4 bases. Germline V lookup: CDR1 DFQATT, CDR2 SNEGSKA (reference sequence).

This clonotype was counted a few times. CDR3 DNA sequence: TGTGCCAGCAGCCCTGAACGACCAGCCGGGACTAGCCACGGGGAGCTGTTTTTT. Protein product: CASSPERPAGTSHGELFF. The chain has TRBV6-6 and TRBJ2-2; 9 positions agree with TRBD2. CDR3 length equals 18 residues. The germline V gene has CDR1 MNHNY and CDR2 SVGAGI (reference sequence). V trimming: 6 bases; J trimming: 7 bases; junction bases outside the gene matches: 18.

With respect to this clonotype: At one of its ends the junction is not consistent with the germline gene, which may arise from a read error. CDR3 residues: CASREGYMGETQYF. In DNA, the CDR3 is TGTGCCAGCAGAGAAGGCTATATGGGAGAGACCCAGTACTTC. V is TRBV6-1 and J is TRBJ2-5, with unresolved D. Germline V gene sequence: CDR1 MNHNS, CDR2 SASEGT. The CDR3 totals 14 residues.

V usage is TRBV7-2 and J usage is TRBJ2-7; D ambiguous. This CDR3 is built from 13 residues. In germline, CDR1 is SGHTA, CDR2 FQGNSA. Trimming took off 3 bases at V and 5 bases at J, with 11 bases between the two ends. The chain's CDR3 is CASSFPGRDEQYF. CDR3 sequence (DNA): TGTGCCAGCAGCTTCCCAGGCCGCGACGAGCAGTACTTC.

The chain joins TRBV25-1 to TRBJ1-3; tentative D call: TRBD1 (5 bases). The ends were cut back, 2 bases at V and 0 bases at J, with 11 bases in the middle. This CDR3 contains 16 residues. Germline loops: CDR1 MGHDK, CDR2 SYGVNS. The CDR3 sequence: CASSEGTSISGNTIYF. Written as DNA, the CDR3 is TGTGCCAGCAGTGAAGGGACTTCGATCTCTGGAAACACCATATATTTT.

Only a few counts were recorded for this clonotype. This sequence joins TRBV7-9 and TRBJ2-7; 11 bases agree with TRBD2. CDR1 SEHNR and CDR2 FQNEAQ come from the germline V gene (reference sequence). Trimming cost V 5 bases and J 11 bases; bases outside gene matches: 14. This CDR3 is 15 amino acids long. DNA for the CDR3: TGTGCCAGCAGCCCGGGGCGGACTAGCGGGCTTCGGGAGTACTTC. Protein: CASSPGRTSGLREYF.

V and J are TRBV29-1 and TRBJ2-7; possibly TRBD2 for D (6 bases). V was clipped by 8 bases and J by 5 bases, with 16 bases between them. Germline V gene lookup returns CDR1 SQVTM and CDR2 ANQGSEA. This CDR3 is built from 12 residues. In DNA form, the CDR3 reads TGCAGCAGTGCGCTAGCGCCTGACGAGCAGTACTTC. This sequence encodes CSSALAPDEQYF.

CDR3 amino acids: CASSLAGSWDEQYF. The CDR3 bases are TGTGCCAGCAGTTTAGCCGGTAGTTGGGACGAGCAGTACTTC. The chain carries TRBV12-3 or TRBV12-4 and TRBJ2-7; D gene unclear. V dropped 0 bases and J dropped 5 bases, with 11 bases sitting between them. The CDR3 runs to 14 residues.

To note about this clonotype: The junction shows a germline mismatch at one end, possibly a read error. The CDR3 DNA reads TGTCCCAGCAGTTTAGGGGGCAGTCGGATGAACACTGAAGCTTTCTTT. This translates into CPSSLGGSRMNTEAFF. The chain links TRBV25-1 to TRBJ1-1, with 7 nucleotides matching TRBD1. Per germline, CDR1 MGHDK and CDR2 SYGVNS. The CDR3 runs 16 residues.